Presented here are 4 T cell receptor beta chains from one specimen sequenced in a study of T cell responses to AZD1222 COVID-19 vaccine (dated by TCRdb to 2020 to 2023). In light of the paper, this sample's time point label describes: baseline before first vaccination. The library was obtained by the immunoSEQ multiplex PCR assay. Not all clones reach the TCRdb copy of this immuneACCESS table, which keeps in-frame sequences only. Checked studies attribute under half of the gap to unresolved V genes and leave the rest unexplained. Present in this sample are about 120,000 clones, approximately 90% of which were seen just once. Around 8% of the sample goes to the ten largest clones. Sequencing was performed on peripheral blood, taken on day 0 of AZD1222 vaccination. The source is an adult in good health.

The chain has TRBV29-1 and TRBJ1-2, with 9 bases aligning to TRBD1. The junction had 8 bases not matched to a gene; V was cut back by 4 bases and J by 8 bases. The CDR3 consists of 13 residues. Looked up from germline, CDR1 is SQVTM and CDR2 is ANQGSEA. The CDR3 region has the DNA TGCAGCGTTGGGGGGGACAGGGTGATCGGCTACACCTTC. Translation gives CSVGGDRVIGYTF.

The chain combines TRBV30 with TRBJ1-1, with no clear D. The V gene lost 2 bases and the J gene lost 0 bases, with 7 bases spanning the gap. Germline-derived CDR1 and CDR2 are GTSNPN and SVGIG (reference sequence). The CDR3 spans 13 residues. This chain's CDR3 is CAWSPALNTEAFF. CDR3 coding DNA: TGTGCCTGGAGTCCCGCCCTGAACACTGAAGCTTTCTTT.

The CDR3 DNA follows: TGTGCCAGCAGTGTGATGAAGGTGGATTCACCCCTCCACTTT. The encoded protein is CASSVMKVDSPLHF. This rearrangement joins TRBV2 to TRBJ1-6; D not resolved. Germline V gene sequence: CDR1 SNHLY, CDR2 FYNNEI. This CDR3 has 14 residues. Trimming removed 4 bases at V and 8 bases at J, with 12 bases between.

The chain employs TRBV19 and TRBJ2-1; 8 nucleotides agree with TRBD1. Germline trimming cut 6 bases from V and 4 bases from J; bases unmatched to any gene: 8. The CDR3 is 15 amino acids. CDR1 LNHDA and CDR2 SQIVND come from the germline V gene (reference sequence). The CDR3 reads CASSADRGPYNEQFF. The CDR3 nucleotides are TGTGCCAGTAGCGCTGACAGGGGCCCTTACAATGAGCAGTTCTTC.